The sequence of this T cell receptor beta chain was determined in a study of OX40 agonist ivuxolimab in advanced cancers. Across the study: Patients treated during dose escalation were battling hepatocellular carcinoma, melanoma, renal cell or head and neck cancer. Partial responses occurred in Three dose-escalation patients, one with hepatocellular carcinoma and two with cutaneous melanoma. The study's findings and limits: Among the least clonally expanded were partial responders at 0.1-3.0 mg/kg.

Only in-frame clones appear in the TCRdb table, and some are missing; sequencing was by immunoSEQ multiplex PCR. Among tens of thousands of clones listed, 84% were seen once. Autoimmune disease history or systemic immunosuppression barred patients. Comment on this clone: Its antigen is not identified.

Germline V gene data show CDR1 as SGHTA and CDR2 as FQGNSA. The length of the CDR3 is 13 residues. Trimming stripped 3 bases from V and 10 bases from J, with 15 bases between. This sequence joins TRBV7-2 and TRBJ1-1, with D unclear. The receptor was isolated from an adult with an advanced solid tumor such as melanoma, head and neck, liver or kidney cancer. The specimen was CD4+ or CD8+ T cells sorted from blood, collected in a trial of the OX40 agonist ivuxolimab. CDR3 sequence (DNA): TGTGCCAGCAGCTTCTCCTCGGACCTCGCAGCTTTCTTT. It encodes CASSFSSDLAAFF.